A single sample gave rise to the 27 T cell receptor beta chains below, sequenced in a study of Ad26.COV2.S vaccination and SARS-CoV-2 variants. Treatment defined: about 20 received Ad26.COV2.S at low or high dose, single or two shots; five or six received placebo; per-sample allocation not given. Sampling occurred on day 63 after the first vaccine or placebo injection. The table came from immunoSEQ multiplex PCR; TCRdb's copy has only in-frame clones and leaves some out. The data show roughly 320,000 clones, about 85% seen once. The sample was peripheral blood, taken in a trial of Ad26.COV2.S vaccine versus placebo. The receptors were sampled from a person between 18 and 65 years old who received the Ad26.COV2.S COVID-19 vaccine or a placebo.

The rearrangement joins TRBV5-6 to TRBJ2-7; a possible D gene is TRBD2 (5 bases). This CDR3 region has 14 residues. V was clipped by 4 bases and J by 3 bases, with 14 bases between them. The germline CDR1 and CDR2 sequences are SGHDT and YYEEEE. The CDR3 DNA sequence: TGTGCCAGCAGCCTCGTGGACGGGAACTACGAGCAGTACTTC. Amino acid sequence: CASSLVDGNYEQYF.

The rearrangement links TRBV10-3 to TRBJ2-6, with no clear D. Germline V gene lookup returns CDR1 ENHRY and CDR2 SYGVKD. Deletions cut 3 bases from V and 3 bases from J, with 15 bases between. CDR3 size: 17 residues. CDR3 region: CAISDGGLNSGANVLTF. CDR3 DNA sequence: TGTGCCATCAGTGATGGCGGCCTTAATAGTGGGGCCAACGTCCTGACTTTC.

The gene calls are TRBV9 and TRBJ1-6; perhaps TRBD1 as D (6 bases). Germline V lookup: CDR1 SGDLS, CDR2 YYNGEE. The CDR3 sequence is 17 residues long. The ends were cut back, 3 bases at V and 0 bases at J, with 13 bases in the middle. CDR3 amino acids: CASSATDSVSYNSPLHF. Written as DNA, the CDR3 is TGTGCCAGCAGCGCCACGGACAGTGTCTCCTATAATTCACCCCTCCACTTT.

This chain joins TRBV5-1 and TRBJ2-7; 7 nucleotides match TRBD1. The V gene's germline CDR1 is SGHRS and CDR2 YFSETQ. Trimming cost V 0 bases and J 5 bases; bases outside gene matches: 2. The CDR3 extends over 13 amino acids. The CDR3 nucleotides are TGCGCCAGCAGCTTGGGACAGGGCCACGAGCAGTACTTC. It yields the protein CASSLGQGHEQYF.

The rearrangement links TRBV6-5 to TRBJ1-6; tentatively, D is TRBD1 (6 bases). The germline CDR1 and CDR2 sequences are MNHEY and SVGAGI. V lost 6 bases and J 8 bases, leaving 17 bases between the germline ends. This CDR3 is 15 amino acids long. The CDR3 nucleotides read TGTGCCAGCAGACCCTGGGGGGCATTGGATTCACCCCTCCACTTT. Amino acids: CASRPWGALDSPLHF.

The chain carries TRBV6-2 or TRBV6-3 and TRBJ1-5; D remains ambiguous. V was pared by 6 bases and J by 9 bases, with 15 bases between. This CDR3 spans 13 amino acids. Germline lookup yields CDR1 MNHEY and CDR2 SVGEGT. CDR3 residues: CASSLQTHGPQHF. The CDR3, as DNA: TGTGCCAGCAGCTTACAGACCCATGGGCCCCAGCATTTT.

The table lists this clone with a count of one. This sequence joins TRBV7-3 and TRBJ2-1; D may be TRBD1 (6 bases). CDR1 is SGHTA, CDR2 FQGTGA, per germline. V gave up 1 base and J gave up 5 bases, with 9 bases separating them. This CDR3 has 14 residues. DNA of the CDR3: TGTGCCAGCAGCTTAATTTCAGGGGACAATGAGCAGTTCTTC. It yields the protein CASSLISGDNEQFF.

DNA of the CDR3: TGTGCCAGTACCCTGGGACTTGGAAACACCATATATTTT. Translation: CASTLGLGNTIYF. The rearrangement joins TRBV19 to TRBJ1-3, with D perhaps matching TRBD1 (5 bases). V gave up 7 bases and J gave up 3 bases, with 10 bases separating them. This CDR3 has 13 amino acids. Germline-derived CDR1 and CDR2 are LNHDA and SQIVND (reference sequence). The full variable domain, with the rest looked up from reference TRBV19 and TRBJ1-3, is DGGITQSPKYLFRKEGQNVTLSCEQNLNHDAMYWYRQDPGQGLRLIYYSQIVNDFQKGDIAEGYSVSREKKESFPLTVTSAQKNPTAFYLCASTLGLGNTIYFGEGSWLTVV.

The rearrangement uses TRBV18 and TRBJ1-5; D is possibly TRBD1 (6 bases). Looked up from germline, CDR1 is KGHSH and CDR2 is LQKENI. Trimming shortened V by 3 bases and J by 2 bases, and 11 bases separated the two germline ends. The CDR3 is 15 residues long. The CDR3 loop reads CASSPEGVGNQPQHF. The DNA for the CDR3 is TGTGCCAGCTCACCGGAGGGGGTAGGCAATCAGCCCCAGCATTTT. Full variable domain (remainder filled in from reference TRBV18 and TRBJ1-5): NAGVMQNPRHLVRRRGQEARLRCSPMKGHSHVYWYRQLPEEGLKFMVYLQKENIIDESGMPKERFSAEFPKEGPSILRIQQVVRGDSAAYFCASSPEGVGNQPQHFGDGTRLSIL.

V usage is TRBV6-5 and J usage is TRBJ2-7, with D maybe TRBD1 (7 bases). The CDR3 extends over 13 amino acids. V lost 8 bases to trimming and J lost 6 bases, with 17 bases between them. The germline CDR1 and CDR2 sequences are MNHEY and SVGAGI. Written as DNA, the CDR3 is TGTGCCAGCCACTCAGGGGGGACGCTCGAGCAGTACTTC. It yields the protein CASHSGGTLEQYF.

This chain joins TRBV9 and TRBJ2-2; D might be TRBD2 (5 bases). Germline loops: CDR1 SGDLS, CDR2 YYNGEE. The ends were cut back, 0 bases at V and 2 bases at J, with 8 bases in the middle. The CDR3 is 15 residues long. In DNA, the CDR3 is TGTGCCAGCAGCGTAGTGGCGGGCAACACCGGGGAGCTGTTTTTT. Its protein is CASSVVAGNTGELFF. Drawing the rest from reference TRBV9 and TRBJ2-2, the complete variable domain is DSGVTQTPKHLITATGQRVTLRCSPRSGDLSVYWYQQSLDQGLQFLIQYYNGEERAKGNILERFSAQQFPDLHSELNLSSLELGDSALYFCASSVVAGNTGELFFGEGSRLTVL.

This sequence joins TRBV10-2 and TRBJ1-6; D perhaps matches TRBD1 (6 bases). V dropped 6 bases and J dropped 4 bases, with 13 bases sitting between them. The CDR3 contains 15 residues. Looked up from germline, CDR1 is WSHSY and CDR2 is SAAADI. The CDR3 bases are TGCGCCAGCAGGAGGGGGGGGGATTATAATTCACCCCTCCACTTT. Translating it yields CASRRGGDYNSPLHF.

The chain uses TRBV19 and TRBJ1-4, with D possibly matching TRBD1 (6 bases). Per the germline V gene, CDR1 is LNHDA and CDR2 is SQIVND (reference sequence). Trimming shortened V by 5 bases and J by 7 bases, and 14 bases separated the two germline ends. This CDR3 spans 14 amino acids. CDR3 in DNA: TGTGCCAGTAGTCACCAGGGGTCGGGTGAAAAACTGTTTTTT. It yields the protein CASSHQGSGEKLFF.

V usage is TRBV19 and J usage is TRBJ1-4; D might be TRBD1 (6 bases). V lost 6 bases and J 0 bases, leaving 14 bases between the germline ends. The CDR3 totals 16 residues. Germline CDR1 is LNHDA and CDR2 is SQIVND (reference sequence). The CDR3 DNA reads TGTGCCAGTAGGAGGCGGGGGCAAGCAACTAATGAAAAACTGTTTTTT. As protein: CASRRRGQATNEKLFF. Variable domain in full (rest from reference TRBV19 and TRBJ1-4): DGGITQSPKYLFRKEGQNVTLSCEQNLNHDAMYWYRQDPGQGLRLIYYSQIVNDFQKGDIAEGYSVSREKKESFPLTVTSAQKNPTAFYLCASRRRGQATNEKLFFGSGTQLSVL.

For the CDR3, the DNA is TGTGCCAGCAGCTTCGCAGGTTTGAACACTGAAGCTTTCTTT. Protein product: CASSFAGLNTEAFF. The chain joins TRBV7-9 to TRBJ1-1; D is ambiguous. This CDR3 has 14 residues. Trimming removed 3 bases from V and 0 bases from J, with 8 bases in between. CDR1 and CDR2 from the germline V gene are SEHNR and FQNEAQ (reference sequence).

The rearrangement joins TRBV3-1 (or the pseudogene TRBV3-2) to TRBJ1-1, with TRBD1 matching over 8 bases. V lost 1 base and J lost 5; bases outside the gene matches: 12. The CDR3 runs to 17 residues. Germline loops: CDR1 LGHDT, CDR2 YNNKEL (reference sequence). The CDR3 here is CASSQGIQGAGGTEAFF. The CDR3 bases are TGTGCCAGCAGCCAAGGTATTCAGGGGGCAGGAGGGACTGAAGCTTTCTTT.

The chain joins TRBV7-8 to TRBJ1-5; TRBD1 is a possible D gene (6 bases). CDR3 size: 15 residues. From germline, CDR1 is SGHVS and CDR2 FQNEAQ. The V end was cut by 5 bases, the J end by 0 bases, with 11 bases between. Here the CDR3 DNA reads TGTGCCAGCAGCAGGACAGACTATAGCAATCAGCCCCAGCATTTT. Protein product: CASSRTDYSNQPQHF.

The gene calls are TRBV28 and TRBJ2-1; D is undetermined. V lost 5 bases and J 10 bases, leaving 12 bases between the germline ends. There are 12 residues in the CDR3. From germline, CDR1 is MDHEN and CDR2 SYDVKM. In DNA, the CDR3 is TGTGCCAGCAGTCCCATCGGATACGAGCAGTTCTTC. Translation: CASSPIGYEQFF.

This clone has only one observation. In DNA form, the CDR3 reads TGTGCCATCAGCACCGACAGAAACTATGGCTACACCTTC. Protein sequence: CAISTDRNYGYTF. V is TRBV10-3 and J is TRBJ1-2; maybe TRBD1 (5 bases). CDR3 size: 13 residues. Per the germline V gene, CDR1 is ENHRY and CDR2 is SYGVKD. The V end was cut by 6 bases, the J end by 2 bases, with 10 bases between.

The V call is TRBV29-1, the J call TRBJ2-7; TRBD2 matches 15 bases. This CDR3 has 16 residues. Trimming cost V 6 bases and J 0 bases; bases outside gene matches: 6. The germline V gene encodes CDR1 SQVTM and CDR2 ANQGSEA. The CDR3 DNA reads TGCAGCGTAGACGGGACTAGCGGGGGGAGCTCCTACGAGCAGTACTTC. Its translation is CSVDGTSGGSSYEQYF.

The chain has TRBV19 and TRBJ1-5; 7 bases map to TRBD1. Germline-derived CDR1 and CDR2 are LNHDA and SQIVND (reference sequence). The V segment lost 6 bases and the J segment 2 bases; nucleotides outside the gene matches: 7. This CDR3 comprises 15 residues. CDR3 loop: CASSSGGLGNQPQHF. In nucleotides, the CDR3 is TGTGCCAGTAGCTCAGGGGGACTCGGCAATCAGCCCCAGCATTTT.

This chain uses TRBV7-8 with TRBJ2-3, with 10 bases fitting TRBD2. Looked up from germline, CDR1 is SGHVS and CDR2 is FQNEAQ. V trimming: 4 bases; J trimming: 8 bases; junction bases outside the gene matches: 12. The CDR3 loop spans 16 amino acids. The CDR3 reads CASSWVSGGPGSTQYF. The CDR3 DNA reads TGTGCCAGCAGCTGGGTTAGCGGGGGGCCCGGAAGTACGCAGTATTTT. Variable domain in full (rest from reference TRBV7-8 and TRBJ2-3): GAGVSQSPRYKVAKRGQDVALRCDPISGHVSLFWYQQALGQGPEFLTYFQNEAQLDKSGLPSDRFFAERPEGSVSTLKIQRTQQEDSAVYLCASSWVSGGPGSTQYFGPGTRLTVL.

This clone occurred a few times. This chain connects TRBV18 to TRBJ2-6; 9 bases map to TRBD1. The CDR3 is made up of 17 amino acids. V lost 2 bases and J lost 1; bases outside the gene matches: 3. CDR1 KGHSH and CDR2 LQKENI come from the germline V gene. The CDR3 loop is CASSPGTGTSGANVLTF. CDR3 in DNA: TGTGCCAGCTCACCAGGGACAGGGACTTCTGGGGCCAACGTCCTGACTTTC.

The chain carries TRBV7-2 and TRBJ1-4; D not resolved. Trimming removed 6 bases at V and 5 bases at J, with 16 bases between. The CDR3 has 15 amino acids. Germline V gives CDR1 SGHTA, CDR2 FQGNSA. This CDR3 reads CASSKTWANNEKLFF. The CDR3 nucleotides are TGTGCCAGCAGTAAAACCTGGGCTAACAATGAAAAACTGTTTTTT.

The gene calls are TRBV19 and TRBJ2-2, with D perhaps given as TRBD1 or TRBD2 (5 bases each). Trimming shortened V by 4 bases and J by 0 bases, and 12 bases separated the two germline ends. This CDR3 has 16 amino acids. CDR1 and CDR2 (germline): LNHDA, SQIVND (reference sequence). DNA for the CDR3: TGTGCCAGTAGTAACCGGGGCCTTTCGAACACCGGGGAGCTGTTTTTT. Amino acid sequence: CASSNRGLSNTGELFF.

V and J are TRBV5-4 and TRBJ2-3; 7 bases align to TRBD1. CDR3 size: 14 residues. Germline assignment: CDR1 SGHNT and CDR2 YYREEE (reference sequence). V shed 6 bases and J 6 bases; nucleotides not matched to a gene: 10. The CDR3 DNA is TGTGCCAGCACCTCGGGACAGAATCGGGATACGCAGTATTTT. It yields the protein CASTSGQNRDTQYF. The full variable domain, with the rest looked up from reference TRBV5-4 and TRBJ2-3, is ETGVTQSPTHLIKTRGQQVTLRCSSQSGHNTVSWYQQALGQGPQFIFQYYREEENGRGNFPPRFSGLQFPNYSSELNVNALELDDSALYLCASTSGQNRDTQYFGPGTRLTVL.

This chain links TRBV5-1 with TRBJ2-7; 7 bases agree with TRBD1. Germline V gene data show CDR1 as SGHRS and CDR2 as YFSETQ. After removal of 4 bases from V and 3 bases from J, the junction contained 7 bases not matched to a gene. The CDR3 is made up of 14 amino acids. The CDR3 sequence: CASSEGQRFYEQYF. Written as DNA, the CDR3 is TGCGCCAGCAGCGAGGGACAGCGCTTCTACGAGCAGTACTTC.